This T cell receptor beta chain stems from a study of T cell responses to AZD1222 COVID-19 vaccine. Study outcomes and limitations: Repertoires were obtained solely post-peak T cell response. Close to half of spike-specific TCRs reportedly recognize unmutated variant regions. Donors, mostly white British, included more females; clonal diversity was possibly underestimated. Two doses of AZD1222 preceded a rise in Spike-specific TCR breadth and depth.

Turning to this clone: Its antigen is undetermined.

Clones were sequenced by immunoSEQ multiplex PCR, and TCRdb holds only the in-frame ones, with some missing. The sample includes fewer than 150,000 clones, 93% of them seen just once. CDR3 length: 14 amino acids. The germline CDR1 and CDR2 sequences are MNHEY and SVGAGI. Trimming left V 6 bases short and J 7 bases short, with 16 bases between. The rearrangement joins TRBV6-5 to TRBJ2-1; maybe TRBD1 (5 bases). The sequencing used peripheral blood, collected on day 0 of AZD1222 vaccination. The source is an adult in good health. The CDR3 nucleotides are TGTGCCAGCAGCCCCCTCTCCCAGGGAAATGAGCAGTTCTTC. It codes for CASSPLSQGNEQFF.